The entry below gives a single TCR beta chain sequence along with its context. Some clones are missing from TCRdb's copy, which holds only in-frame ones; the method was immunoSEQ multiplex PCR. The sample shows tens of thousands of clones, over 75% of them seen only once. The V and J ends lost 0 bases and 8 bases, in that order; junction bases with no gene match: 2. Per germline, CDR1 LGHNA and CDR2 YSLEER. This CDR3 is 14 amino acids long. These data belong to a study of OX40 agonist ivuxolimab in advanced cancers. Study context: Partial responses were observed in three patients, of whom one had hepatocellular carcinoma and two had cutaneous melanoma.

The TCR comes from an adult with an advanced solid tumor such as melanoma, head and neck, liver or kidney cancer. Sequenced here: CD4+ or CD8+ T cells sorted from blood, sampled in a trial of the OX40 agonist ivuxolimab. J is TRBJ2-3 and V is TRBV4-3; 10 bases are a match to TRBD2. The CDR3 spells CASSQDPSGGTQYF. CDR3 coding DNA: TGCGCCAGCAGCCAAGATCCTAGCGGGGGTACGCAGTATTTT.